This T cell receptor (beta chain) was retrieved from a study of PD-1 blockade in classical Hodgkin lymphoma. The protocol was immunoSEQ multiplex PCR, while the TCRdb copy is restricted to in-frame clones and leaves out a portion. The data contain about 58,000 clones, 85% to 90% of them singletons. Each patient relapsed following autologous stem cell transplantation, and prior brentuximab vedotin exposure differed. Study-level points and caveats: Complete responders started with a diversity level that resembled newly diagnosed patients at baseline.

Remarks on this clone: What it binds is unknown.

Deletions cut 1 base from V and 5 bases from J, with 15 bases between. Germline V lookup: CDR1 SGHAT, CDR2 FQNNGV. This CDR3 spans 17 amino acids. The input for sequencing was peripheral blood mononuclear cells (PBMCs), taken before the second cycle of nivolumab. The gene calls are TRBV11-2 and TRBJ1-6, with D possibly TRBD1 on 6 matching bases. The receptor was derived from a human donor with classical Hodgkin lymphoma. DNA of the CDR3: TGTGCCAGCAGCTTAGTAGGAACAGGGATCAATAATTCACCCCTCCACTTT. Amino acid sequence: CASSLVGTGINNSPLHF.